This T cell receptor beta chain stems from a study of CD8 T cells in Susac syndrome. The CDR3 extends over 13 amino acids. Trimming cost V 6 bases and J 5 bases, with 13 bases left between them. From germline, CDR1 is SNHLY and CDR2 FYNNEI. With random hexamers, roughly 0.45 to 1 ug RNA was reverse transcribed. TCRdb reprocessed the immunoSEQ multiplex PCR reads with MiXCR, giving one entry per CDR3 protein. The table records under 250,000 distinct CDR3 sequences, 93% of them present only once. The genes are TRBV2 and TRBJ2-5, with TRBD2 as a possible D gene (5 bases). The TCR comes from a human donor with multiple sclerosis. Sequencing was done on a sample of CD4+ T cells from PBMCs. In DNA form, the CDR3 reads TGTGCCAGCAGCGGACTGATTGGGGAGACCCAGTACTTC. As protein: CASSGLIGETQYF.